This TCR beta chain came from a study of technical replicates of blood from a few donors. TCRdb keeps only in-frame clones here, not all; method: immunoSEQ multiplex PCR. The table lists about 53,000 clones, 70% to 90% of them singletons. The receptor comes from a human donor in good health. Some clones in this sample may be carry-over from other donors' samples. Sample: PBMCs.

CDR3 bases: TGCGCCAGCAGCCAAACGGACAGCTCTGGGGCCAACGTCCTGACTTTC. Translation gives CASSQTDSSGANVLTF. The V and J genes are TRBV4-1 and TRBJ2-6; TRBD1 might be the D (6 bases). The germline V and J ends were trimmed by 2 bases and 0 bases, with 8 bases remaining between them. The CDR3 runs 16 residues. The germline CDR1 and CDR2 sequences are MGHRA and YSYEKL.